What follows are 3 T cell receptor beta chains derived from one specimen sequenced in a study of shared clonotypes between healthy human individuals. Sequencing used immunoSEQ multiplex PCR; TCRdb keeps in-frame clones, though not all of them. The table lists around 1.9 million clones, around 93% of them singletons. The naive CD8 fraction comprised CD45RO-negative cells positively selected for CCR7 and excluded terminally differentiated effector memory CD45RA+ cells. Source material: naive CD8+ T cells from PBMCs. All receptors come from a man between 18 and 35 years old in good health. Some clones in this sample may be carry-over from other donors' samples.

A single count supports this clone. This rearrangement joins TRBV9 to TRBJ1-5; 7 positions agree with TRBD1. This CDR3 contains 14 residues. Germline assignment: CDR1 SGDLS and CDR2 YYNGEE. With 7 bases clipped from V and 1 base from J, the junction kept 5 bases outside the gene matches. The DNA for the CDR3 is TGTGCCAGCGGGGACAGATCAAGCAATCAGCCCCAGCATTTT. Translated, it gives CASGDRSSNQPQHF.

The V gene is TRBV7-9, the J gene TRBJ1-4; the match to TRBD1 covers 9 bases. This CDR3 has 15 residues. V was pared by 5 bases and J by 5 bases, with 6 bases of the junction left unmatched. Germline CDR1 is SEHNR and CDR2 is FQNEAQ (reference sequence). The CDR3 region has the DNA TGTGCCAGCAGCAAGGCCGGGACAGGGAATGAAAAACTGTTTTTT. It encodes CASSKAGTGNEKLFF.

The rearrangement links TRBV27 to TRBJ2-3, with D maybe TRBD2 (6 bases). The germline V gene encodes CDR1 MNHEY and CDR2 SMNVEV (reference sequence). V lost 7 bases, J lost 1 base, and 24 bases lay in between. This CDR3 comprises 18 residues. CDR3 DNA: TGTGCCAGCATTAAGACGGCAATGCGGGGATGGGGCACAGATACGCAGTATTTT. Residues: CASIKTAMRGWGTDTQYF.